This TCR beta chain derives from a study of T-cell reconstitution after alpha-beta-depleted transplantation in children (dated by TCRdb to 2016 to 2017). Notes on the research overall: Using TCR repertoire profiling, the study quantitatively followed how T-cell immune reconstitution unfolded in children after TCRalphabeta/CD19-depleted allogeneic hematopoietic cell transplantation.

Concerning this clonotype: The antigen it binds to is not known. Nothing much larger sits one base from this clone, and base qualities are not available.

The CDR1 and CDR2 encoded by the germline V gene are SQVTM and ANQGSEA. At the junction V is shortened by 6 bases and J by 2 bases; bases outside the gene matches: 9. The CDR3 spans 15 residues, from the cysteine through the phenylalanine. Here the CDR3 DNA is all that survives: 45 bases in frame from base 1. Receptor libraries were prepared by PCR. Instrument used: Illumina HiSeq 2500. Molecular barcoding was employed in the preparation of TCR libraries, with unique molecular identifiers being used to normalize TCRbeta repertoire quantification. TCRdb itself trimmed the public reads at Q25 with fastp, ran MiXCR and retained productive beta chains. All rows with the same CDR3 protein become a single entry with the most common DNA and genes. The sample table records hundreds of thousands of distinct CDR3 sequences; around 16% of these occur just once. The top ten hold 0.8% to 1.1% of the sample.

The sequence derives from a human donor who donated a stem cell graft to a child with acute myeloid leukemia. This receptor chain uses TRBV29-1 and TRBJ2-1, and TRBD1 matches 8 of the central bases. The sample consisted of PBMCs from the stem cell graft donor, taken from the stem cell graft. The CDR3 protein sequence reads: CSVAQGQGPYNEQFF. The bases are TGCAGCGTCGCCCAAGGACAGGGCCCCTACAATGAGCAGTTCTTC.